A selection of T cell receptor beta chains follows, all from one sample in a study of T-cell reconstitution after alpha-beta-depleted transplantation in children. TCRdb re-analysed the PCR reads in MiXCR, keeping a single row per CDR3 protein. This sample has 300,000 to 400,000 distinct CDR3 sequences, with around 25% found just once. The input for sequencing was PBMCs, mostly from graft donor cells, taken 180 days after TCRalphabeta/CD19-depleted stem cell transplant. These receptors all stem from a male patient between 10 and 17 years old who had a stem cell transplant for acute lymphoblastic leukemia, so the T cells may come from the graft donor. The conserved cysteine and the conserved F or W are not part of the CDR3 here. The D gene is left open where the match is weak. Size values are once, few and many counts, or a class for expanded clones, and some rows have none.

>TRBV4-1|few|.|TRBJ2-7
ASSPFGGGGPYEQY
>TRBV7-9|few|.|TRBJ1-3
ASSFHRFSGNTIY
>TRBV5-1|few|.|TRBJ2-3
ASSLPPDSGTSTDTQY
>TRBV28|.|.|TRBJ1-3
ASSSLRPGTPSGNTIY
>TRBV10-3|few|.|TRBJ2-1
AISDPPEGYNEQF
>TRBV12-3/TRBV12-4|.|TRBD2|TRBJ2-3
ASSLLQRELVRARDTQY
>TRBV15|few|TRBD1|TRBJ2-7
ATSEGQGAGYEQY
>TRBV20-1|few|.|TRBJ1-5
SATGAYRPQH
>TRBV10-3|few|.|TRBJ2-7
AISSPLGIVSYEQY
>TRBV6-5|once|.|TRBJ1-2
ASSYSPTGGYT
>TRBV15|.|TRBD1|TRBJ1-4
ATSRDRAEKLF
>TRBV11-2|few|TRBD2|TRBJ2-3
ASSLRPSGNTDTQY
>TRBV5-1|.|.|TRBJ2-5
ASSWGVSLQETQY
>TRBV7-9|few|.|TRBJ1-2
ASSFALWIKDYGYT
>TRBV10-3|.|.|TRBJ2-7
AISDLSLNYEQY
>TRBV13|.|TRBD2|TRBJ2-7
ASSDGLLAGVGEQY